These 26 T cell receptor beta chains originate from one sample sequenced in a study of T cells in women clearing cervical HPV infection. Measured with immunoSEQ multiplex PCR; TCRdb has only the in-frame clones, and not every one. The sample data list some 46,000 clones. Sequencing was done on a sample of blood buffy coat. These receptors were collected from a woman between 18 and 69 years old with a cervical HPV16 infection that either progressed to CIN3+ or cleared (not recorded which).

As concerns this clone: The read stops 3 residues short of the end of the CDR3; the missing end is completed from the germline J gene. The chain links TRBV11-2 to TRBJ2-7; 8 bases align to TRBD1. CDR1 and CDR2 (germline): SGHAT, FQNNGV. V was pared by 8 bases and J by 3 bases, with 12 bases of the junction left unmatched. This CDR3 contains 15 residues. This chain's CDR3 is CASFGGQDVNYEQYF. Partial CDR3 DNA: TGTGCCAGCTTCGGGGGACAGGACGTGAACTACGAG.

The CDR3 bases that were read are TGTGCCAGTAGTCCACCTCAGGTATCTGAA. This translates into CASSPPQVSE. In full, the CDR3 reads CASSPPQVSEAFF. V is TRBV19 and J is TRBJ1-1; D remains ambiguous. The CDR3 end falls 3 residues outside the read, so it is completed with the germline J gene. Germline lookup yields CDR1 LNHDA and CDR2 SQIVND (reference sequence). V lost 5 bases, J lost 6 bases, and 13 bases lay in between. This CDR3 is 13 amino acids long.

With regard to this clone: The read halts 3 residues ahead of the CDR3 end, with the missing end drawn from the germline J gene. The chain joins TRBV18 to TRBJ1-1; D not certain. Germline V gene data show CDR1 as KGHSH and CDR2 as LQKENI. The CDR3 totals 14 residues. With 2 bases removed from V and 2 bases from J, the gap between germline ends came to 9 bases. The covered CDR3 bases are TGTGCCAGCTCACCATACGCCCTAAACACTGAA. Translating it yields CASSPYALNTE. The CDR3 reads in full as CASSPYALNTEAFF.

As for this clone: The read ends 3 residues before the CDR3 terminus; that terminus is restored from the germline J gene. The chain links TRBV11-3 to TRBJ1-5, with D perhaps TRBD1 (5 bases). CDR1 and CDR2 (germline): SGHNT, YENEEA. The V end lost 1 base, the J end lost 3 bases, and 10 bases lay between the germline ends. The CDR3 length is 15 residues. Here the CDR3 reads CASSLGWGDNQPQHF. Incomplete CDR3 DNA: TGTGCCAGCAGCTTAGGCTGGGGGGACAATCAGCCC.

The part of the CDR3 DNA that was read is TGTGCCAGCAGCCAGCAGAACTATGGC. Amino acid sequence: CASSQQNYG. The CDR3 as a whole reads CASSQQNYGYTF. The chain recombines TRBV14 with TRBJ1-2; D is unresolved. The read terminates 3 residues before the CDR3 end, so the remaining end is supplied by the germline J gene. The CDR3 contains 12 residues. Trimming removed 3 bases from V and 2 bases from J, with 4 bases in between. Germline V CDR1 and CDR2: SGHDN, FVKESK.

A remark on this clone: The sequenced fragment ends 3 residues before the CDR3 boundary, so the rest is inferred from the germline J gene. The chain has TRBV2 and TRBJ2-7; a possible D gene is TRBD1 (6 bases). The CDR3 contains 15 residues. Germline V gives CDR1 SNHLY, CDR2 FYNNEI. With 5 bases removed from V and 3 bases from J, the gap between germline ends came to 17 bases. The CDR3 DNA, read in part, is TGTGCCAGCAGTCCCCGGAATCAACAGGGCTACGAG. Protein sequence: CASSPRNQQGYE. From start to end, the CDR3 is CASSPRNQQGYEQYF.

A remark on this clone: The CDR3 extends 3 residues past the end of the read, so its final part is completed from the germline J gene. V is TRBV7-8 and J is TRBJ2-1; 12 nucleotides agree with TRBD2. The CDR3 runs 18 residues. Germline lookup yields CDR1 SGHVS and CDR2 FQNEAQ. J lost 4 bases, V lost 3 bases, and 10 bases had no gene match. The sequenced CDR3 bases are TGTGCCAGCAGCTTGGCAAGACTAGCGGGGGTGTCATACAATGAG. Its protein product is CASSLARLAGVSYNE. In full, the CDR3 is CASSLARLAGVSYNEQFF.

About this clone: Germline and junction disagree at one end, which may indicate a read error. The read terminates 3 residues ahead of where the CDR3 ends, so the germline J gene completes it. Other DNA sequences in this sample translate to the same CDR3. This chain uses TRBV30 with TRBJ1-6; TRBD1 might be the D (5 bases). The CDR3 runs 14 residues. Germline CDR1 is GTSNPN and CDR2 is SVGIG (reference sequence). The CDR3 loop is CAWRGDSYNSPLHF. The sequenced part of the CDR3 DNA is TGTGCCTGGAGGGGCGACAGCTATAATTCGCCC.

For this clone: The sequence runs out 3 residues before the end of the CDR3; the remainder is reconstructed from the germline J gene. The chain joins TRBV18 to TRBJ1-2; 10 positions agree with TRBD1. The CDR3 totals 16 residues. CDR1 is KGHSH and CDR2 is LQKENI in the germline V gene. Partial CDR3 DNA: TGTGCCAGCTCACGGTATGGACAGGGGGGTTCCTACGAC. Translating it yields CASSRYGQGGSYD. The complete CDR3 reads CASSRYGQGGSYDYTF.

On this clone itself: Sequencing ends 3 residues short of the CDR3 end; the germline J gene provides the rest. The V gene is TRBV23-1, the J gene TRBJ2-3; D is ambiguous. TRBV23-1 falls under the ORF class, with uncertain function. Trimming removed 11 bases at V and 4 bases at J, with 16 bases between. The CDR3 loop spans 13 amino acids. This chain's CDR3 is CASPGLGSDTQYF. The part of the CDR3 DNA that was read is TGCGCCTCCCCTGGGCTGGGCTCAGATACG.

For this clone: The germline gene is not matched at one end of the junction; a read error may be the cause. Other DNA sequences from this sample encode an identical CDR3 as well. The covered CDR3 bases are TGTGCCTGGAGTGGGCGGTATGGA. Encoded protein: CAWSGRYG. The full CDR3 is CAWSGRYGYTF. This chain uses TRBV30 with TRBJ1-2; the D is unclear. The missing CDR3 end, 3 residues past where the read stops, is filled in from the germline J gene. This CDR3 contains 11 residues. Per germline, CDR1 GTSNPN and CDR2 SVGIG (reference sequence).

As for this clone: Read coverage stops 3 residues before the CDR3 terminus; the germline J gene supplies the remainder. The gene calls are TRBV5-1 and TRBJ2-5, with 9 bases lining up with TRBD1. Trimming at V came to 3 bases and at J to 4 bases, leaving 7 bases not matched to a gene. The germline gives CDR1 SGHRS, CDR2 YFSETQ. This CDR3 is 15 amino acids long. The CDR3 protein is CASSSTGGTGETQYF. The CDR3 DNA, read in part, is TGCGCCAGCAGCTCTACAGGGGGCACTGGAGAGACC.

About this clone itself: Read coverage stops 3 residues before the CDR3 terminus; the germline J gene supplies the remainder. The V gene is TRBV20-1, the J gene TRBJ2-3; 13 bases align to TRBD2. CDR3 size: 16 residues. Germline CDR1 DFQATT, CDR2 SNEGSKA (reference sequence). The V segment lost 3 bases and the J segment 6 bases; nucleotides outside the gene matches: 9. The CDR3 sequence is CSASATGTSGTDTQYF. CDR3 DNA (partial): TGCAGTGCTAGTGCGACCGGGACTAGCGGGACCGATACG.

Comments on this clone: Read data end 3 residues before the CDR3 end; the end is taken from the germline J gene. V usage is TRBV30 and J usage is TRBJ2-5; D is perhaps TRBD2 (5 bases). Germline V gene data show CDR1 as GTSNPN and CDR2 as SVGIG (reference sequence). V gave up 0 bases and J gave up 5 bases, with 10 bases separating them. The CDR3 runs to 13 residues. Partial CDR3 DNA: TGTGCCTGGAGTGTACTACTAGAGGAGACC. It codes for CAWSVLLEET. Given in full, the CDR3 is CAWSVLLEETQYF.

Points on this clone: The DNA ends 3 residues before the CDR3 does, and the rest of the CDR3 is filled in from the germline J gene. The chain recombines TRBV5-1 with TRBJ2-7; TRBD1 might be the D (7 bases). V was pared by 4 bases and J by 1 base, with 12 bases between. Germline V gene sequence: CDR1 SGHRS, CDR2 YFSETQ. There are 14 residues in the CDR3. The CDR3 DNA, read in part, is TGCGCCAGCAGCCTCCAGGGGGGTTCCTACGAG. This encodes CASSLQGGSYE. In full, the CDR3 reads CASSLQGGSYEQYF.

As concerns this clone: The read ends 3 residues before the CDR3 terminus; that terminus is restored from the germline J gene. The chain carries TRBV27 and TRBJ2-5, with 12 bases lining up with TRBD2. Germline loops: CDR1 MNHEY, CDR2 SMNVEV (reference sequence). The junction had 3 bases not matched to a gene; V was cut back by 3 bases and J by 1 base. The CDR3 loop spans 16 amino acids. The sequenced part of the CDR3 DNA is TGTGCCAGCAGTTTTCTAGCGGGGGGGACCCAAGAGACC. Its translation is CASSFLAGGTQET. The complete CDR3 protein is CASSFLAGGTQETQYF.

Points on this clone: The read ends 3 residues shy of where the CDR3 ends; the end is completed using the germline J gene. The gene calls are TRBV19 and TRBJ2-5, with TRBD2 identical over 9 bases. The CDR3 covers 15 residues. Germline lookup yields CDR1 LNHDA and CDR2 SQIVND (reference sequence). This CDR3 is CASSIGLAGDPTQYF. The sequenced CDR3 bases are TGTGCCAGTAGTATCGGGTTAGCGGGGGACCCCACC.

Notes on this clone: The observed sequence ends 3 residues before the CDR3 terminus, with the missing tail filled in from the germline J gene. This chain connects TRBV7-9 to TRBJ1-2; tentatively, D is TRBD1 (6 bases). Per germline, CDR1 SEHNR and CDR2 FQNEAQ (reference sequence). The CDR3 runs 13 residues. CDR3 sequence reads: CASSGPTGSDYTF. The CDR3 bases that were read are TGTGCCAGCAGCGGCCCCACAGGGTCCGAC.

Regarding this clone: The sequenced fragment ends 3 residues before the CDR3 boundary, so the rest is inferred from the germline J gene. The chain recombines TRBV7-2 with TRBJ2-7; D is undetermined. V gave up 5 bases and J gave up 2 bases, with 4 bases separating them. The germline V gene encodes CDR1 SGHTA and CDR2 FQGNSA. CDR3 length: 11 amino acids. CDR3 amino acids: CASSPTYEQYF. The CDR3 DNA, read in part, is TGTGCCAGCAGCCCAACCTACGAG.

Details on this clone: The read ends 3 residues shy of where the CDR3 ends; the end is completed using the germline J gene. The rearrangement joins TRBV30 to TRBJ2-1, with 12 bases matching TRBD2. The germline CDR1 and CDR2 sequences are GTSNPN and SVGIG (reference sequence). The CDR3 runs 15 residues. V gave up 5 bases and J gave up 2 bases; unmatched junction bases: 4. The part of the CDR3 DNA that was read is TGTGCCTGGCTAGCGGGGGGGGGCCCCTACAATGAG. This codes for CAWLAGGGPYNE. The full-length CDR3 reads as CAWLAGGGPYNEQFF.

To note about this clone: The missing CDR3 end, 3 residues past where the read stops, is filled in from the germline J gene. The chain employs TRBV19 and TRBJ1-5, with 8 positions matching TRBD1. Germline V gene data show CDR1 as LNHDA and CDR2 as SQIVND (reference sequence). The length of the CDR3 is 16 residues. The V and J ends lost 7 bases and 3 bases, in that order; junction bases with no gene match: 11. The CDR3 bases that were read are TGTGCCAGTAAACCTTTGGCAGGGGGCAACAATCAGCCC. Residues: CASKPLAGGNNQP. The entire CDR3 is CASKPLAGGNNQPQHF. Variable domain in full (rest from reference TRBV19 and TRBJ1-5): DGGITQSPKYLFRKEGQNVTLSCEQNLNHDAMYWYRQDPGQGLRLIYYSQIVNDFQKGDIAEGYSVSREKKESFPLTVTSAQKNPTAFYLCASKPLAGGNNQPQHFGDGTRLSIL.

Concerning this clone itself: The read terminates 3 residues before the CDR3 end, so the remaining end is supplied by the germline J gene. The chain carries TRBV6-1 and TRBJ2-7, with D uncertain. There are 14 residues in the CDR3. The germline gives CDR1 MNHNS, CDR2 SASEGT. V lost 3 bases, J lost 2 bases, and 11 bases lay in between. The covered CDR3 bases are TGTGCCAGCAGTGACCTTTCTCGTGCCTACGAG. Residues: CASSDLSRAYE. The full-length CDR3 reads as CASSDLSRAYEQYF.

The DNA read from the CDR3 is TGTGCCAGCAGCGGATTACAGGGGGCTTTGGATGAA. This encodes CASSGLQGALDE. The complete CDR3 reads CASSGLQGALDEAFF. This chain joins TRBV5-6 and TRBJ1-1; 9 bases are shared with TRBD1. Read coverage stops 3 residues before the CDR3 terminus; the germline J gene supplies the remainder. This CDR3 spans 15 amino acids. Trimming took 4 bases from V and 7 from J; bases not matched to a gene: 11. Germline CDR1 SGHDT, CDR2 YYEEEE.

Note on this clone: The read terminates 3 residues ahead of where the CDR3 ends, so the germline J gene completes it. This chain links TRBV6-2 or TRBV6-3 with TRBJ2-1; TRBD2 aligns across 8 bases. The germline gives CDR1 MNHEY, CDR2 SVGEGT. Trimming removed 6 bases from V and 4 bases from J; junction bases left unmatched: 2. CDR3 length: 13 residues. CDR3 protein: CASRGLDYNEQFF. CDR3 DNA, as far as it was read: TGTGCCAGCAGGGGACTAGATTACAATGAG.

Comments on this clone: Sequencing ends 3 residues short of the CDR3 end; the germline J gene provides the rest. The rearrangement joins TRBV20-1 to TRBJ1-6; 7 positions match TRBD1. The CDR3 contains 12 residues. V shed 6 bases and J 4 bases; nucleotides not matched to a gene: 0. Per the germline V gene, CDR1 is DFQATT and CDR2 is SNEGSKA (reference sequence). The sequenced CDR3 bases are TGCAGTGCGACAGGGTATAATTCACCC. Protein: CSATGYNSP. The whole CDR3 reads CSATGYNSPLHF.

Concerning this clone: The read ends 3 residues before the CDR3 terminus; that terminus is restored from the germline J gene. V gene TRBV30 combines with J gene TRBJ1-1; D is ambiguous. This CDR3 contains 17 residues. The germline V and J ends were trimmed by 0 bases and 2 bases, with 19 bases remaining between them. Germline loops: CDR1 GTSNPN, CDR2 SVGIG (reference sequence). CDR3 DNA (partial): TGTGCCTGGAGTGTACTATTTGAATTGGAGGTAAACACTGAA. Amino acid sequence: CAWSVLFELEVNTE. The full CDR3 is CAWSVLFELEVNTEAFF. Looking up the rest from reference TRBV30 and TRBJ1-1 gives the full variable domain: SQTIHQWPATLVQPVGSPLSLECTVEGTSNPNLYWYRQAAGRGLQLLFYSVGIGQISSEVPQNLSASRPQDRQFILSSKKLLLSDSGFYLCAWSVLFELEVNTEAFFGQGTRLTVV.